The clone carrying this T cell receptor beta chain was observed many times. The study amplified TCR beta CDR3 regions using RNA transcripts. Amplification began with first-round RT-PCR using HTBI primers, then second-round multiplex PCR was performed. TCRdb ran MiXCR on the multiplex PCR reads and lists one entry per CDR3 protein. The table lists nearly 400,000 distinct CDR3 sequences, about 18% of them singletons. The entry originates in a study of Graves' ophthalmopathy and Graves' hyperthyroidism. Germline CDR1 MNHEY, CDR2 SVGAGI. Deletions cut 4 bases from V and 0 bases from J, with 15 bases between. The CDR3 loop spans 16 amino acids.

The sequence derives from a woman aged 18-29 years with Graves' ophthalmopathy. Sequenced material: peripheral blood. The rearrangement uses TRBV6-5 and TRBJ1-2; D is possibly TRBD1 (6 bases). CDR3 sequence: CASSSPGTLPNYGYTF. Here the CDR3 DNA reads TGTGCCAGCAGTTCACCCGGGACACTGCCTAACTATGGCTACACCTTC.